The 3 T cell receptor beta chains below come from one sample, sequenced in a study of PD-L1 blockade in urothelial cancer (TCRdb year 2017). The library was built by means of the immunoSEQ multiplex PCR assay. In TCRdb, the immuneACCESS table is reduced to in-frame sequences with V and J assigned. These tables do not hold every clone; where another copy was compared, an unresolved V gene accounts for under half, and the others remain unexplained. In all, the sample holds some 75,000 clones, and roughly 90% of those were seen once. Roughly 0.87% of the sample lies in the top ten. The sample's time point label, in plain terms: peripheral blood 6 weeks after treatment start. The sample consisted of PBMCs, taken around atezolizumab (anti-PD-L1) treatment. These receptors originate from a woman older than 75 with urothelial cancer.

This clone showed up just a few times. The V gene is TRBV19, the J gene TRBJ2-7; 7 nucleotides align to TRBD1. The V and J ends lost 5 bases and 3 bases, in that order; junction bases with no gene match: 4. From germline, CDR1 is LNHDA and CDR2 SQIVND (reference sequence). This CDR3 comprises 13 residues. CDR3 in amino acids: CASSRAGGYEQYF. The CDR3 DNA is TGTGCCAGTAGTCGGGCAGGGGGCTACGAGCAGTACTTC.

V usage is TRBV7-2 and J usage is TRBJ1-2, with D maybe TRBD1 (5 bases). The CDR3 runs to 14 residues. CDR1 is SGHTA, CDR2 FQGNSA, per germline. Trimming took 7 bases from V and 4 from J, leaving 16 bases between them. The chain's CDR3 is CASTRMGGGYGYTF. CDR3 DNA sequence: TGTGCCAGCACCAGAATGGGGGGAGGCTATGGCTACACCTTC.

This chain joins TRBV2 and TRBJ2-1; the D gene is possibly TRBD1 (6 bases). CDR1 is SNHLY, CDR2 FYNNEI, per germline. V shed 4 bases and J shed 1 base, with 8 bases lying between them. This CDR3 comprises 14 residues. The CDR3 region has the DNA TGTGCCAGCAGTGCGGACAGATCCTACAATGAGCAGTTCTTC. This codes for CASSADRSYNEQFF.